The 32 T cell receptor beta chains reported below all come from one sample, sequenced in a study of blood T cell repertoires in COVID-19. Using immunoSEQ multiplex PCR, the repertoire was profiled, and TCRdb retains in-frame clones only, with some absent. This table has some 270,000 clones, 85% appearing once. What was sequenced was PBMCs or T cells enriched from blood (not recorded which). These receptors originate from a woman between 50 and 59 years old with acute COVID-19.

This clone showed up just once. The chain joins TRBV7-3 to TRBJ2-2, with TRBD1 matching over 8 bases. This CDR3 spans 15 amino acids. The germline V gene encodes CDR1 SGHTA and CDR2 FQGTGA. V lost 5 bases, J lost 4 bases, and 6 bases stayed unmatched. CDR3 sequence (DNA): TGTGCCAGCAGCCCCGGACAGGGAAGCACCGGGGAGCTGTTTTTT. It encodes CASSPGQGSTGELFF. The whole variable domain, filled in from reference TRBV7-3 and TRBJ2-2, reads GAGVSQTPSNKVTEKGKYVELRCDPISGHTALYWYRQSLGQGPEFLIYFQGTGAADDSGLPNDRFFAVRPEGSVSTLKIQRTERGDSAVYLCASSPGQGSTGELFFGEGSRLTVL.

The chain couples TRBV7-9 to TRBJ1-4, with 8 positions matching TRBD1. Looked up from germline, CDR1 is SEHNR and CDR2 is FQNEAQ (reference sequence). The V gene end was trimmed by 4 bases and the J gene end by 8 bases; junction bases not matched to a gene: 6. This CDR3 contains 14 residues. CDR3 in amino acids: CASSSGTGHEKLFF. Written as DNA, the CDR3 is TGTGCCAGCAGCTCCGGGACAGGTCACGAAAAACTGTTTTTT.

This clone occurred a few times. CDR3 coding DNA: TGTGCCAGCACCGTAGCGGGGGGGTACGAGCAGTACTTC. Translated, it gives CASTVAGGYEQYF. V is TRBV7-9 and J is TRBJ2-7, with TRBD2 matching 11 bases. The CDR3 covers 13 residues. J was trimmed by 4 bases and V by 7 bases; bases with no gene match: 3. Germline assignment: CDR1 SEHNR and CDR2 FQNEAQ (reference sequence).

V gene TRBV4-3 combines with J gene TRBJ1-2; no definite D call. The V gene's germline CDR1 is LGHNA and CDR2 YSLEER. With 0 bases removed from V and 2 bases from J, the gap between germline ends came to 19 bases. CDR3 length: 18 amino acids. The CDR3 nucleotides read TGCGCCAGCAGCCAAGATTCCCGCGGGGTTACTGGGAACTATGGCTACACCTTC. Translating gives CASSQDSRGVTGNYGYTF.

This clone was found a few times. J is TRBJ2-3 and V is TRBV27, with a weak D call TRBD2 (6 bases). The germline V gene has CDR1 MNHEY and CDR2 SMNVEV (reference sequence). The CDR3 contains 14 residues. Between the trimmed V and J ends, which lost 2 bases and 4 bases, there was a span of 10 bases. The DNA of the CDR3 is TGTGCCAGCAGTTTAGGGTTAGCGGCAGATACGCAGTATTTT. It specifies CASSLGLAADTQYF.

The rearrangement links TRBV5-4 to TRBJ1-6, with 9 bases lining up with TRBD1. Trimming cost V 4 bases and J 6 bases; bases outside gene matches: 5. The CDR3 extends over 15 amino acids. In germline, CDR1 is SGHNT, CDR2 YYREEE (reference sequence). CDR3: CASSGGQGTNSPLHF. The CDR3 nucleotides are TGTGCCAGCAGCGGGGGACAGGGAACTAATTCACCCCTCCACTTT. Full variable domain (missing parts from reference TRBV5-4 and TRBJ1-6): ETGVTQSPTHLIKTRGQQVTLRCSSQSGHNTVSWYQQALGQGPQFIFQYYREEENGRGNFPPRFSGLQFPNYSSELNVNALELDDSALYLCASSGGQGTNSPLHFGNGTRLTVT.

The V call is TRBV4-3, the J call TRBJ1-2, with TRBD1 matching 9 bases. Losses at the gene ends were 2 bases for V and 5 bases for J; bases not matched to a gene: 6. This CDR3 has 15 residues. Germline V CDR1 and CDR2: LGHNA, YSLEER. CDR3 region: CASSQYGQGTYGYTF. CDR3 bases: TGCGCCAGCAGCCAATACGGACAGGGGACTTATGGCTACACCTTC.

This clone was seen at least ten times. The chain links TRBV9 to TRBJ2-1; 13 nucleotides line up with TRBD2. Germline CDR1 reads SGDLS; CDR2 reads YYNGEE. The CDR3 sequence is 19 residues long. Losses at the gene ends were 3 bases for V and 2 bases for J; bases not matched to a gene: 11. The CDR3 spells CASSAQPATSGGAYNEQFF. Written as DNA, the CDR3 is TGTGCCAGCAGCGCCCAACCCGCAACTAGCGGGGGGGCCTACAATGAGCAGTTCTTC.

CDR3 coding DNA: TGTGCCTGGACTCAACGCGGGGATCAGCCCCAGCATTTT. Its protein is CAWTQRGDQPQHF. The chain carries TRBV30 and TRBJ1-5; D not resolved. V lost 4 bases, J lost 5 bases, and 12 bases lay in between. This CDR3 contains 13 residues. Germline CDR1 reads GTSNPN; CDR2 reads SVGIG (reference sequence).

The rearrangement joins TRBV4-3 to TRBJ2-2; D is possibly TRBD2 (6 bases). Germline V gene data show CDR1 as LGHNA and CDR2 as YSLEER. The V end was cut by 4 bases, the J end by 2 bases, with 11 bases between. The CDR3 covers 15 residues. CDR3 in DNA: TGCGCCAGCAGCCTAGAGGGAGGTAACACCGGGGAGCTGTTTTTT. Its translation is CASSLEGGNTGELFF.

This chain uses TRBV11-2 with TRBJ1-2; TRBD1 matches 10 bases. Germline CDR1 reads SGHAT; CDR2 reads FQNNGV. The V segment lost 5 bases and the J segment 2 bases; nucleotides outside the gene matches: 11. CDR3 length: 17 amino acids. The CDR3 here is CASSPLGQGTINYGYTF. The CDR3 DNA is TGTGCCAGCAGCCCTCTGGGACAGGGGACCATAAACTATGGCTACACCTTC.

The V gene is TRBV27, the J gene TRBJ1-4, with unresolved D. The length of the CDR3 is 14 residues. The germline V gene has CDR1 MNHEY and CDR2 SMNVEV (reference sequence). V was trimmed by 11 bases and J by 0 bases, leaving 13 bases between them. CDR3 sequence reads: CAAGRLATNEKLFF. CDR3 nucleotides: TGTGCCGCGGGGAGGTTAGCAACTAATGAAAAACTGTTTTTT.

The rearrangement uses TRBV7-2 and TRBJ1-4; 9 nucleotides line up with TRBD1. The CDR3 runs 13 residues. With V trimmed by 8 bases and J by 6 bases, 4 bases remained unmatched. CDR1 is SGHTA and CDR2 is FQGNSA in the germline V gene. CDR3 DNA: TGTGCCAGCGGGGACAGGGTTGATGAAAAACTGTTTTTT. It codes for CASGDRVDEKLFF. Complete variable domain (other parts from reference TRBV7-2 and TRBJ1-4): GAGVSQSPSNKVTEKGKDVELRCDPISGHTALYWYRQSLGQGLEFLIYFQGNSAPDKSGLPSDRFSAERTGGSVSTLTIQRTQQEDSAVYLCASGDRVDEKLFFGSGTQLSVL.

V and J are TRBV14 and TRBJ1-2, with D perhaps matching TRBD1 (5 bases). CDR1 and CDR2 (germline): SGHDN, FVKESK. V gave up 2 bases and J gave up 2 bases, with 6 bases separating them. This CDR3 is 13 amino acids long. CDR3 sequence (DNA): TGTGCCAGCAGCCAACAGGGAAACTATGGCTACACCTTC. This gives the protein CASSQQGNYGYTF.

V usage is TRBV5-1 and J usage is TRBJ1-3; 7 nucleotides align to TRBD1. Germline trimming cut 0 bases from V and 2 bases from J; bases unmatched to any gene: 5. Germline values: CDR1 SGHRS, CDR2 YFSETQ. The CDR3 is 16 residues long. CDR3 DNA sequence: TGCGCCAGCAGCTTGGTGGTCAGGGGGACTGGAAACACCATATATTTT. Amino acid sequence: CASSLVVRGTGNTIYF.

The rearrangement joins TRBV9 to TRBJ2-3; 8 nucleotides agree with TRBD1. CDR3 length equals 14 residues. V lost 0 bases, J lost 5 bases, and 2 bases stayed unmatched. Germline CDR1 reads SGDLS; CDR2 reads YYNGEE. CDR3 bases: TGTGCCAGCAGCGTAGCAACAGGGGGAGATACGCAGTATTTT. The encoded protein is CASSVATGGDTQYF.

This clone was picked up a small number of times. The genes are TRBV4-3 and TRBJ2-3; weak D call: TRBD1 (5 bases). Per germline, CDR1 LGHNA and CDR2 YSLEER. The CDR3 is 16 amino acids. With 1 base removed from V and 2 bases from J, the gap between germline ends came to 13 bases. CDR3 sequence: CASSQALTAITDTQYF. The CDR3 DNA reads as TGCGCCAGCAGCCAAGCCCTGACAGCGATCACAGATACGCAGTATTTT.

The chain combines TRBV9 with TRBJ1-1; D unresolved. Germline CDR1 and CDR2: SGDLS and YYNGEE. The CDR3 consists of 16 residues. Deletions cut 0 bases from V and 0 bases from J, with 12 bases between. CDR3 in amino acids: CASSVGGGYMNTEAFF. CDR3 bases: TGTGCCAGCAGCGTAGGGGGAGGGTACATGAACACTGAAGCTTTCTTT.

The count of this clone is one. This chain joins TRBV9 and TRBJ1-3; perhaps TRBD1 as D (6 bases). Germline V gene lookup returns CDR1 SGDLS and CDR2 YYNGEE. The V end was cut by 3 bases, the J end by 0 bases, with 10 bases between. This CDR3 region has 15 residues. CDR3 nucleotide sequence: TGTGCCAGCAGCGAGGGGGTTATCTCTGGAAACACCATATATTTT. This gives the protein CASSEGVISGNTIYF.

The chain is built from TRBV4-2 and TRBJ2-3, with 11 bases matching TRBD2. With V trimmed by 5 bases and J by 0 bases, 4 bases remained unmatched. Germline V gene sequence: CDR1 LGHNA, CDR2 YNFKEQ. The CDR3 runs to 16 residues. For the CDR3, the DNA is TGTGCCAGCAGCGGTAGCGGGGGGGGAAGCACAGATACGCAGTATTTT. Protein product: CASSGSGGGSTDTQYF.

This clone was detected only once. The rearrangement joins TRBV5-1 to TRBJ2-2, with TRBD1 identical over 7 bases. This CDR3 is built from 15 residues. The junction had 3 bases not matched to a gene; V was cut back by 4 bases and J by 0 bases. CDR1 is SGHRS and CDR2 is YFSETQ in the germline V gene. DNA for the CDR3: TGCGCCAGCAGCAGGGACAGAACGAACACCGGGGAGCTGTTTTTT. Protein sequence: CASSRDRTNTGELFF. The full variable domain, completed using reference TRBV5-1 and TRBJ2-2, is KAGVTQTPRYLIKTRGQQVTLSCSPISGHRSVSWYQQTPGQGLQFLFEYFSETQRNKGNFPGRFSGRQFSNSRSEMNVSTLELGDSALYLCASSRDRTNTGELFFGEGSRLTVL.

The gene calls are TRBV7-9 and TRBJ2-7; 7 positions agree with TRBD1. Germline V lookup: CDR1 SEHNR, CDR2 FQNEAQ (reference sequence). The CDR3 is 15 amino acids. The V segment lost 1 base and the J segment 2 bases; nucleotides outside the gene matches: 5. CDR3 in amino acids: CASSLGTGFPYEQYF. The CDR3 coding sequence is TGTGCCAGCAGCTTAGGGACAGGATTCCCCTACGAGCAGTACTTC.

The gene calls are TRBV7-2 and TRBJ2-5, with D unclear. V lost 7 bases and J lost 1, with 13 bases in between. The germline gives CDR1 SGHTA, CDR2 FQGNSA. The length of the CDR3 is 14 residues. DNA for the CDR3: TGTGCCAGCAAAATTGAGAGCCTCCAAGAGACCCAGTACTTC. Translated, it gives CASKIESLQETQYF.

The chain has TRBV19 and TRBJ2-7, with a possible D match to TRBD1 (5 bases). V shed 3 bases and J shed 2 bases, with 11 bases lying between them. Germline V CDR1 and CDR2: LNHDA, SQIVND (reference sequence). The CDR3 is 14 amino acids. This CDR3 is CASSISGSTYEQYF. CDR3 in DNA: TGTGCCAGTAGTATTTCAGGGTCGACCTACGAGCAGTACTTC. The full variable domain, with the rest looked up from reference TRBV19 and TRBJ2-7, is DGGITQSPKYLFRKEGQNVTLSCEQNLNHDAMYWYRQDPGQGLRLIYYSQIVNDFQKGDIAEGYSVSREKKESFPLTVTSAQKNPTAFYLCASSISGSTYEQYFGPGTRLTVT.

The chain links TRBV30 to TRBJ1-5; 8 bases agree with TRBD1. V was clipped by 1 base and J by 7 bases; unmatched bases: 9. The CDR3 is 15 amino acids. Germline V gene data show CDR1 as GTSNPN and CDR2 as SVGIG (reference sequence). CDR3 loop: CAWSGAAGGRQPQHF. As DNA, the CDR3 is TGTGCCTGGAGTGGGGCGGCAGGGGGCCGCCAGCCCCAGCATTTT.

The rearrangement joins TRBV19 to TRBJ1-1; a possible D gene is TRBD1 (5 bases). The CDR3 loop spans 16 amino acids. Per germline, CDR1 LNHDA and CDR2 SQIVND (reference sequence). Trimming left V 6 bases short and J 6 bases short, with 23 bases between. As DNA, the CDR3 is TGTGCCAGTAGAGGGGCGACCTTACAATCTTACTCTGAAGCTTTCTTT. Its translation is CASRGATLQSYSEAFF.

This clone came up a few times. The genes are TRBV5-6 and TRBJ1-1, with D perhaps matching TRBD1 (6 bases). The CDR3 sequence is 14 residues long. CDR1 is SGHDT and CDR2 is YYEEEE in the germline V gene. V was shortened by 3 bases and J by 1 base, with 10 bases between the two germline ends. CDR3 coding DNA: TGTGCCAGCAGCTCCGGACAGCCGAACACTGAAGCTTTCTTT. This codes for CASSSGQPNTEAFF.

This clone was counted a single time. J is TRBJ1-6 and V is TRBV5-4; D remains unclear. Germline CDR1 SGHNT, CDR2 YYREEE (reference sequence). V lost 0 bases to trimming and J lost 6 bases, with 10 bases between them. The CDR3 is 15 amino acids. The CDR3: CASSLGHIVNSPLHF. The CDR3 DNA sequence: TGTGCCAGCAGCTTGGGACATATCGTTAATTCACCCCTCCACTTT. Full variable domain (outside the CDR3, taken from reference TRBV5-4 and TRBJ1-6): ETGVTQSPTHLIKTRGQQVTLRCSSQSGHNTVSWYQQALGQGPQFIFQYYREEENGRGNFPPRFSGLQFPNYSSELNVNALELDDSALYLCASSLGHIVNSPLHFGNGTRLTVT.

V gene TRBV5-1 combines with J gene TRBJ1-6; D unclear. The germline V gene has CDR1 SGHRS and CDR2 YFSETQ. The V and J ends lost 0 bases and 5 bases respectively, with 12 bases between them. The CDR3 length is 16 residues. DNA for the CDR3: TGCGCCAGCAGCTTGGCAGGCCCTTCTCATAATTCACCCCTCCACTTT. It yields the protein CASSLAGPSHNSPLHF.

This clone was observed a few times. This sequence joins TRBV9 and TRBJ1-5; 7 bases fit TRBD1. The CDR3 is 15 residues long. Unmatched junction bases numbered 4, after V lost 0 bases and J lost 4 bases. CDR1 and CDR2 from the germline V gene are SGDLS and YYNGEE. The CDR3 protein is CASSVGDSPNQPQHF. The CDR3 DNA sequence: TGTGCCAGCAGCGTAGGGGACAGCCCAAATCAGCCCCAGCATTTT.

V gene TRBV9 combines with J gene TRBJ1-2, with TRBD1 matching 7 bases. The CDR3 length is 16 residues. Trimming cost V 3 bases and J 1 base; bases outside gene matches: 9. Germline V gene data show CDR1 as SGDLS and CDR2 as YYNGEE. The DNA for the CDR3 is TGTGCCAGCAGCGCCCCTCCGGGACAGCATAACTATGGCTACACCTTC. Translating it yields CASSAPPGQHNYGYTF.

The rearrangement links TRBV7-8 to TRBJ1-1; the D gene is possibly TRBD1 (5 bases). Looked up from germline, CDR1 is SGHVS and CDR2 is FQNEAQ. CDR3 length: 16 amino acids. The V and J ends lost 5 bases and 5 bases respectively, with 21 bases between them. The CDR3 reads CASSLALGGGRTEAFF. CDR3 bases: TGTGCCAGCAGCCTCGCGTTGGGGGGGGGTAGAACTGAAGCTTTCTTT. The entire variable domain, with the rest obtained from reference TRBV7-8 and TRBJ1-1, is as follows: GAGVSQSPRYKVAKRGQDVALRCDPISGHVSLFWYQQALGQGPEFLTYFQNEAQLDKSGLPSDRFFAERPEGSVSTLKIQRTQQEDSAVYLCASSLALGGGRTEAFFGQGTRLTVV.